The following is a TCR beta chain sequence with its context. The antigen it recognizes is unknown. The germline V gene (reference sequence) gives CDR1 as WNHNN and CDR2 as SYGVQD. From its cysteine to its phenylalanine, the CDR3 spans 12 amino acids. DNA is not recorded here. The data derive from a study of T cells expressing NK-cell markers (dated by TCRdb to 2020 to 2021). Describing the broader study: In sorted CD3+CD56+NKG2C+, CD3+CD56+NKG2C- and CD3+CD56-NKG2C+ T-cell subsets from several donors, TCR beta-chain repertoires were profiled. Illumina HiSeq 2000/2500, MiSeq or NextSeq was used to sequence libraries as 2 x 150 bp reads. Randomly selected healthy volunteers, three men and five women, were used as the eight sequenced donors. Among the eight sequenced donors, only one was HCMV-seronegative, while the other seven were HCMV-seropositive.

A commercial ELISA kit detecting HCMV-specific IgG in serum was used to determine HCMV serostatus. Ficoll density gradient centrifugation was used to isolate peripheral blood mononuclear cells from blood. Overall study results and their limits: Those dominant clonotypes were again the most abundant among CD3+CD56-NKG2C+ cells in four donors, at about 25-65%. For several donors, the dominant CD3+CD56+NKG2C+ clonotypes were among the top 10 CD8+ clonotypes and accounted for about 1.0-8% of CD8+ T cells. It remained unclear whether the expanded NKG2C-expressing T cell clones were specific for HCMV antigens.

The sequencer listed for this sample is Illumina HiSeq 2000. 5'RACE template switching, by which a universal primer site and unique molecular identifiers were added, was used to make TCR beta cDNA libraries. cDNA synthesis was primed from the TCR beta constant segment, followed by two successive PCR amplification steps. The original methods were these. MIGEC was used to demultiplex reads and group reads by UMI, and MiTCR was used to assemble and quantify clonotypes. Only TCR cDNA sequences supported by at least two reads were kept to exclude erroneous sequences. The tcR package was used for downstream repertoire analysis, with clonotypes matched between fractions based on CDR3 nucleotide sequence plus V segment. VDJmatch was used to annotate antigen specificity against VDJdb, with one amino acid substitution in CDR3 allowed. The reads underwent TCRdb reprocessing, giving one record for each CDR3 protein sequence and no DNA. The V and J calls reflect TCRdb's pipeline rather than the authors' work. The table held for this sample gives a few hundred thousand distinct CDR3 sequences. The ten largest clones add up to around 0.42% of the sample.

This sequence was found in a man younger than 30 in good health. Donor details come from another sample of the same person, matched by shared clones. Sequenced material: blood T cells: a sorted CD56 or NKG2C T cell subset, CD4+ or CD8+ T cells, or bulk PBMC T cells (not recorded which). This chain joins TRBV10-1 to TRBJ2-1. The CDR3 sequence is CASSDRVDEQFF.